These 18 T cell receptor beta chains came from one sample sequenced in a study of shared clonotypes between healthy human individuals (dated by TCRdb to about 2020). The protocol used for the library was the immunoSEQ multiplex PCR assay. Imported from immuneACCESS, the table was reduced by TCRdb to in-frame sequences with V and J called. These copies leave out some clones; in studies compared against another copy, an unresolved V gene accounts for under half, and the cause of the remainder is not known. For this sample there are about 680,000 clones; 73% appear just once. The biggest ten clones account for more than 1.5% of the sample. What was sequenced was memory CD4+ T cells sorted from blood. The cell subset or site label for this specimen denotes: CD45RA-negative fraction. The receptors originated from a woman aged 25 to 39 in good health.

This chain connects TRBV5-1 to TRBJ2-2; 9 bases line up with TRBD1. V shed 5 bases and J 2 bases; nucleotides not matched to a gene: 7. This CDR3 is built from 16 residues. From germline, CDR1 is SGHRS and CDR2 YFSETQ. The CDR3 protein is CASSSSGQGNTGELFF. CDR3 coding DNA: TGCGCCAGCAGTTCCTCGGGACAGGGAAACACCGGGGAGCTGTTTTTT.

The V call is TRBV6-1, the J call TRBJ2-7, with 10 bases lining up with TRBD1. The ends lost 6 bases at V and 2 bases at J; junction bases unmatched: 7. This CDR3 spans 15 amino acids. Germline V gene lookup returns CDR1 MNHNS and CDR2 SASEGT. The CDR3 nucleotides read TGTGCCAGCAGAAGCCGGGACAGGGGCACCTACGAGCAGTACTTC. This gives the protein CASRSRDRGTYEQYF.

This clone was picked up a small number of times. CDR3 bases: TGTGCCAGCAGCTTAGAGTGGGCGGGGTCATACAATGAGCAGTTCTTC. Its translation is CASSLEWAGSYNEQFF. The chain carries TRBV7-8 and TRBJ2-1, with D perhaps matching TRBD2 (6 bases). This CDR3 is 16 amino acids long. In germline, CDR1 is SGHVS, CDR2 FQNEAQ. Trimming stripped 1 base from V and 4 bases from J, with 14 bases between.

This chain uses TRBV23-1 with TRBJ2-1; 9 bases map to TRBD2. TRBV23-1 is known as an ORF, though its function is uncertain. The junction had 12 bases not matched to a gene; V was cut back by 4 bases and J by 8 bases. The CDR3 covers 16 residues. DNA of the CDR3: TGCGCCAGCAGTCGGCGGAATAGCGGGAGAGGATATGAGCAGTTCTTC. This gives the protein CASSRRNSGRGYEQFF.

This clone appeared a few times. CDR3 nucleotides: TGTGCCAGCTCACCACCGCCTGGCGATACGCAGTATTTT. Translated: CASSPPPGDTQYF. V gene TRBV18 combines with J gene TRBJ2-3; D not resolved. V was cut by 0 bases and J by 6 bases, with 7 bases left in between. The V gene's germline CDR1 is KGHSH and CDR2 LQKENI. The CDR3 spans 13 residues.

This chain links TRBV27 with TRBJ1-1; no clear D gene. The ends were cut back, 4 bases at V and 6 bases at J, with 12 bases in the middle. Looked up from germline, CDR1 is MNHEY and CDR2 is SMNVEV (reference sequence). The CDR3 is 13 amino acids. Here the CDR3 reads CASSSTRSAEAFF. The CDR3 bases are TGTGCCAGCAGTTCCACCAGGAGCGCTGAAGCTTTCTTT.

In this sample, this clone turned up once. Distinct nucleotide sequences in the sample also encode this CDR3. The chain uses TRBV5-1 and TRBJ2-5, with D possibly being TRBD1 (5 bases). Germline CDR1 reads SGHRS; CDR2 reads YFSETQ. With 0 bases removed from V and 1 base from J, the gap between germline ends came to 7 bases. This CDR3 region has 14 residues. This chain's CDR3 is CASSLATVQETQYF. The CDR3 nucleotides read TGCGCCAGCAGCTTGGCGACAGTCCAAGAGACCCAGTACTTC.

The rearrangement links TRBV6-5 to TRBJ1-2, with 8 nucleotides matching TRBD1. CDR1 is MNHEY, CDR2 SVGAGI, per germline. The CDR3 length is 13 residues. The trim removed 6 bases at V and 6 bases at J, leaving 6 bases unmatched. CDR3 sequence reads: CASRLTGAHGYTF. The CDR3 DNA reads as TGTGCCAGCAGACTGACAGGGGCACATGGCTACACCTTC.

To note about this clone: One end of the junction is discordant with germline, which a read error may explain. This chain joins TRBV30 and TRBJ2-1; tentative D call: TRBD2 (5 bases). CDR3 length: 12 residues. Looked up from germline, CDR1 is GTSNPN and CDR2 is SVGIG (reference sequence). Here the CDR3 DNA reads TGTGCCGGGAGCACTAGGGACAATGAGCAGTTCTTC. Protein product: CAGSTRDNEQFF.

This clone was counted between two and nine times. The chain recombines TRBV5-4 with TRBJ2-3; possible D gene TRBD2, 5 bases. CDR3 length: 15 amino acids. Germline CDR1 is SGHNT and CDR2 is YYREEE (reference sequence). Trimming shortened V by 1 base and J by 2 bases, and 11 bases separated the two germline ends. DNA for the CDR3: TGTGCCAGCAGCTTGAGCAGCGGTGACACAGATACGCAGTATTTT. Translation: CASSLSSGDTDTQYF.

The CDR3 coding sequence is TGTGCCAGCAGTTTAGGAGGAGGGATAGGTTGCGAGCAGTACTTC. It codes for CASSLGGGIGCEQYF. The rearrangement joins TRBV27 to TRBJ2-7, with a weak D call TRBD2 (6 bases). Germline loops: CDR1 MNHEY, CDR2 SMNVEV (reference sequence). The CDR3 loop spans 15 amino acids. V was cut by 2 bases and J by 6 bases, with 17 bases left in between.

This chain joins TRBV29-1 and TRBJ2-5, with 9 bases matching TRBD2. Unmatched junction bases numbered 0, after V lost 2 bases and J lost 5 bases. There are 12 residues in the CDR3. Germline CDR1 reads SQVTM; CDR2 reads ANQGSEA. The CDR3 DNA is TGCAGCGTTGAAAGCGGGAGGGAGACCCAGTACTTC. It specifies CSVESGRETQYF.

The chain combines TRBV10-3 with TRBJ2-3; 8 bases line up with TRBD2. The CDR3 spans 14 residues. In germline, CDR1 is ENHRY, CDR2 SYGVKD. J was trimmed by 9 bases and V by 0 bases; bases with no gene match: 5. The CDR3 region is CAISESTREDTQYF. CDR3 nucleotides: TGTGCCATCAGTGAGTCAACGCGGGAGGACACGCAGTATTTT.

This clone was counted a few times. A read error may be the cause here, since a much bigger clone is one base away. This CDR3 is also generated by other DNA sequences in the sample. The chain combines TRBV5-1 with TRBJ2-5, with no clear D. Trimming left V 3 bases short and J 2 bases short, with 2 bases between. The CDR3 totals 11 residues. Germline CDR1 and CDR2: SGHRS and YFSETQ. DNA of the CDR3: TGCGCCAGCAGCTCACAAGAGACCCAGTACTTC. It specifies CASSSQETQYF. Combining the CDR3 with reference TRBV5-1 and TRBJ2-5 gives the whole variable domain KAGVTQTPRYLIKTRGQQVTLSCSPISGHRSVSWYQQTPGQGLQFLFEYFSETQRNKGNFPGRFSGRQFSNSRSEMNVSTLELGDSALYLCASSSQETQYFGPGTRLLVL.

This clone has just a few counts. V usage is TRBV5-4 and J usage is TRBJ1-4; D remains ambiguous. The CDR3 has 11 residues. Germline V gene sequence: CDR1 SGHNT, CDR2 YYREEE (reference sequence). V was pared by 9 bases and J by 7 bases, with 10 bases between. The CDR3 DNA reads TGTGCCACCCTTTCAGGTGAAAAACTGTTTTTT. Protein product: CATLSGEKLFF.

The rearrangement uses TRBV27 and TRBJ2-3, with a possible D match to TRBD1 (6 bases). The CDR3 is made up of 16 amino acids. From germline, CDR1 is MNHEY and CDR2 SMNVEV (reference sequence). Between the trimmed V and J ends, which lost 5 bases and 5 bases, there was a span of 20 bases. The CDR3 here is CASSVYGPAGEDTQYF. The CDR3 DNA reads TGTGCCAGCAGTGTGTATGGGCCAGCAGGGGAAGATACGCAGTATTTT.

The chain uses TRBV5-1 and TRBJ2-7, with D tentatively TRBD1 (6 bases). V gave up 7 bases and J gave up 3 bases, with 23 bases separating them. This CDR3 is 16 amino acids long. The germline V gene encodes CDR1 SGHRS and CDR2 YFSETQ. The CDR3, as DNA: TGCGCCAGCCGAGGGCGTCCCACAGGGTATAGCTACGAGCAGTACTTC. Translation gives CASRGRPTGYSYEQYF.

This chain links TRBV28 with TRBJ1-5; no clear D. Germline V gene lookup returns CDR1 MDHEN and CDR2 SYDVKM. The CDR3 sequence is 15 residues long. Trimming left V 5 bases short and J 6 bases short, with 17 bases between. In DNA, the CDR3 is TGTGCCAGCAGTGAGGTTCGGCAGGAAGGTCAGCCCCAGCATTTT. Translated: CASSEVRQEGQPQHF.